This T cell receptor (beta chain) was retrieved from a study of blood T cell repertoires in COVID-19. Overall study context: From T cells, B-cell-depleted T cells, or PBMCs came the material, which was cDNA or gDNA.

The V end lost 3 bases, the J end lost 11 bases, and 16 bases lay between the germline ends. The CDR3 extends over 13 amino acids. Clones were read by immunoSEQ multiplex PCR, and TCRdb kept only the in-frame ones, dropping some. The sample yields over 200,000 clones, around three quarters seen once. This sequence originates from a woman aged 80 or older with acute or convalescent COVID-19. The J gene is TRBJ1-1, the V gene TRBV12-3 or TRBV12-4, with D maybe TRBD1 (5 bases). Sequenced: peripheral blood. The CDR3, as DNA: TGTGCCAGCAGTTTCGGTCAGGGATTGATCGCTTTCTTT. Encoded protein: CASSFGQGLIAFF.